These 30 T cell receptor beta chains originate from one sample sequenced in a study of blood T cell repertoires in COVID-19. The protocol was immunoSEQ multiplex PCR, while the TCRdb copy is restricted to in-frame clones and leaves out a portion. The data hold more than 95,000 clones, with approximately 88% observed a single time. Material for sequencing was peripheral blood. Receptors were obtained from a woman aged 55-70 years with acute or convalescent COVID-19.

The V call is TRBV29-1, the J call TRBJ1-1; a possible D gene is TRBD1 (5 bases). V gave up 3 bases and J gave up 3 bases, with 11 bases separating them. This CDR3 contains 13 residues. CDR1 and CDR2 (germline): SQVTM, ANQGSEA. CDR3 protein: CSVEKGQDTEAFF. The CDR3 DNA is TGCAGCGTTGAGAAAGGACAAGACACTGAAGCTTTCTTT. The whole variable domain, remainder taken from reference TRBV29-1 and TRBJ1-1, is SAVISQKPSRDICQRGTSLTIQCQVDSQVTMMFWYRQQPGQSLTLIATANQGSEATYESGFVIDKFPISRPNLTFSTLTVSNMSPEDSSIYLCSVEKGQDTEAFFGQGTRLTVV.

The V call is TRBV6-6, the J call TRBJ1-2; the match to TRBD1 covers 7 bases. Trimming removed 0 bases from V and 5 bases from J; junction bases left unmatched: 9. From germline, CDR1 is MNHNY and CDR2 SVGAGI (reference sequence). The CDR3 extends over 16 amino acids. The CDR3 DNA follows: TGTGCCAGCAGTTACTCGATTGATGGGACAGTTTATGGCTACACCTTC. It encodes CASSYSIDGTVYGYTF.

This chain links TRBV7-9 with TRBJ2-3; 13 nucleotides match TRBD2. This CDR3 region has 16 residues. Germline V gene lookup returns CDR1 SEHNR and CDR2 FQNEAQ (reference sequence). V dropped 5 bases and J dropped 4; count of bases not matched to a gene: 6. The CDR3 DNA follows: TGTGCCAGCAGCATGGGACTAGCGGGGTCCCCAGATACGCAGTATTTT. Protein product: CASSMGLAGSPDTQYF.

The rearrangement uses TRBV5-1 and TRBJ2-1; the match to TRBD2 covers 15 bases. Germline-derived CDR1 and CDR2 are SGHRS and YFSETQ. Trimming cost V 4 bases and J 14 bases; bases outside gene matches: 10. This CDR3 region has 15 residues. In nucleotides, the CDR3 is TGCGCCAGCAGCCCCCTGACAGGACTAGCGGGGGGGGAGTTCTTC. Translation: CASSPLTGLAGGEFF.

The chain links TRBV19 to TRBJ1-6; 7 positions agree with TRBD1. This CDR3 is 15 amino acids long. Trimming at V came to 7 bases and at J to 2 bases, leaving 5 bases not matched to a gene. Germline CDR1 is LNHDA and CDR2 is SQIVND (reference sequence). The CDR3 sequence: CASISTGAYNSPLHF. In DNA form, the CDR3 reads TGTGCCAGTATCTCAACAGGGGCCTATAATTCACCCCTCCACTTT.

This clone appeared a single time. CDR3 sequence reads: CASSPSMGEQGASPLHF. DNA of the CDR3: TGTGCCAGCAGTCCGTCCATGGGAGAGCAGGGGGCTTCACCCCTCCACTTT. The V call is TRBV5-6, the J call TRBJ1-6; TRBD1 agrees at 8 bases. The CDR3 consists of 17 residues. Germline V CDR1 and CDR2: SGHDT, YYEEEE. V shed 5 bases, J shed 9 bases, and the junction held 16 bases outside the gene matches.

This clone was recorded once. The chain links TRBV30 to TRBJ1-2; D is ambiguous. The CDR3 length is 14 residues. The V and J ends lost 0 bases and 1 base respectively, with 9 bases between them. From germline, CDR1 is GTSNPN and CDR2 SVGIG (reference sequence). CDR3 region: CAWSVLRINYGYTF. The DNA of the CDR3 is TGTGCCTGGAGTGTATTGAGGATTAACTATGGCTACACCTTC.

The V gene is TRBV18, the J gene TRBJ2-5; D remains unclear. Between the trimmed V and J ends, which lost 0 bases and 5 bases, there was a span of 7 bases. Germline V gene sequence: CDR1 KGHSH, CDR2 LQKENI. The CDR3 length is 13 residues. CDR3 loop: CASSPPSTETQYF. The CDR3 region has the DNA TGTGCCAGCTCACCACCTAGCACTGAGACCCAGTACTTC.

This sequence joins TRBV15 and TRBJ1-2; D uncertain. Trimming removed 0 bases from V and 4 bases from J, with 9 bases in between. Germline V lookup: CDR1 LNHNV, CDR2 YYDKDF (reference sequence). This CDR3 is built from 14 residues. This CDR3 reads CATSRDRGVYGYTF. In DNA form, the CDR3 reads TGTGCCACCAGCAGAGATCGGGGTGTCTATGGCTACACCTTC.

The chain is built from TRBV25-1 and TRBJ1-1, with TRBD1 matching 8 bases. This CDR3 is built from 12 residues. V shed 3 bases, J shed 7 bases, and the junction held 1 base outside the gene matches. Germline V gene data show CDR1 as MGHDK and CDR2 as SYGVNS. Here the CDR3 reads CASSEGTGEAFF. CDR3 in DNA: TGTGCCAGCAGTGAGGGGACAGGTGAAGCTTTCTTT.

V is TRBV10-3 and J is TRBJ1-1; D possibly corresponds to TRBD1 (5 bases). Germline V CDR1 and CDR2: ENHRY, SYGVKD. The CDR3 spans 15 residues. Trimming took 2 bases from V and 1 from J, leaving 11 bases between them. This CDR3 reads CAISEGGGSNTEAFF. The CDR3 DNA sequence: TGTGCCATCAGTGAGGGGGGGGGATCGAACACTGAAGCTTTCTTT.

This chain links TRBV6-1 with TRBJ1-1; a possible D gene is TRBD1 (6 bases). The CDR3 totals 15 residues. Germline-derived CDR1 and CDR2 are MNHNS and SASEGT. The V and J ends lost 0 bases and 0 bases respectively, with 8 bases between them. The CDR3 DNA sequence: TGTGCCAGCAGTGAAGCGGGGACACTGAACACTGAAGCTTTCTTT. This gives the protein CASSEAGTLNTEAFF.

The chain carries TRBV28 and TRBJ1-2; unclear D gene. V was cut by 3 bases and J by 2 bases, with 13 bases left in between. CDR3 size: 15 residues. Germline V gives CDR1 MDHEN, CDR2 SYDVKM. The CDR3 DNA reads TGTGCCAGCAGTTTCCCCAGCTGGGCGAACTATGGCTACACCTTC. It yields the protein CASSFPSWANYGYTF.

The rearrangement joins TRBV3-1 (or the pseudogene TRBV3-2) to TRBJ1-1; 8 bases map to TRBD1. CDR3 length: 14 residues. Unmatched junction bases numbered 3, after V lost 6 bases and J lost 0 bases. Germline loops: CDR1 LGHDT, CDR2 YNNKEL (reference sequence). CDR3 protein: CASRGQALNTEAFF. The CDR3 nucleotides read TGTGCCAGCAGGGGACAGGCGCTGAACACTGAAGCTTTCTTT.

The rearrangement joins TRBV5-4 to TRBJ2-7; maybe TRBD1 (5 bases). The V gene's germline CDR1 is SGHNT and CDR2 YYREEE (reference sequence). The CDR3 runs 16 residues. V was pared by 6 bases and J by 1 base, with 20 bases between. The DNA of the CDR3 is TGTGCCAGCACCATGGGTGGGGCAGCGTCTTCCTACGAGCAGTACTTC. Encoded protein: CASTMGGAASSYEQYF.

This chain uses TRBV27 with TRBJ1-2, with D hard to call. The CDR3 spans 14 residues. Looked up from germline, CDR1 is MNHEY and CDR2 is SMNVEV (reference sequence). The germline V and J ends were trimmed by 2 bases and 6 bases, with 13 bases remaining between them. The CDR3 DNA reads as TGTGCCAGCAGTTTACGGGGTACGGCCAATGGCTACACCTTC. Translated, it gives CASSLRGTANGYTF.

The chain links TRBV14 to TRBJ2-5; 12 bases map to TRBD2. The germline gives CDR1 SGHDN, CDR2 FVKESK. J lost 3 bases, V lost 0 bases, and 2 bases had no gene match. The CDR3 spans 16 residues. CDR3 in amino acids: CASSQDRLAGEETQYF. For the CDR3, the DNA is TGTGCCAGCAGCCAAGATCGACTAGCGGGGGAAGAGACCCAGTACTTC.

The chain recombines TRBV2 with TRBJ1-2; D is undetermined. The germline V gene encodes CDR1 SNHLY and CDR2 FYNNEI. The CDR3 runs to 11 residues. The V gene lost 2 bases and the J gene lost 5 bases, with 3 bases spanning the gap. The CDR3 bases are TGTGCCAGCAGTGAACGGTATGGCTACACCTTC. It encodes CASSERYGYTF.

This clone was seen a handful of times. This chain joins TRBV19 and TRBJ2-2; D not certain. Germline V gene sequence: CDR1 LNHDA, CDR2 SQIVND (reference sequence). The V end lost 3 bases, the J end lost 6 bases, and 5 bases lay between the germline ends. This CDR3 comprises 12 residues. CDR3 protein: CASSMRSGELFF. Written as DNA, the CDR3 is TGTGCCAGTAGTATGCGGTCCGGGGAGCTGTTTTTT.

This clone was counted once. This chain uses TRBV2 with TRBJ1-2; 12 bases align to TRBD1. CDR3 length equals 15 residues. V lost 6 bases and J lost 5; bases outside the gene matches: 7. Germline V CDR1 and CDR2: SNHLY, FYNNEI. CDR3 in amino acids: CASRPGTGGGYGYTF. Written as DNA, the CDR3 is TGTGCCAGCAGGCCCGGGACAGGGGGCGGGTATGGCTACACCTTC.

This clone has a handful of counts. This CDR3 is also generated by other DNA sequences in the sample. The chain carries TRBV7-9 and TRBJ1-4; 8 bases are a match to TRBD1. Unmatched junction bases numbered 6, after V lost 4 bases and J lost 8 bases. Germline CDR1 SEHNR, CDR2 FQNEAQ (reference sequence). The CDR3 runs to 14 residues. This CDR3 is CASSSGQGREKLFF. Here the CDR3 DNA reads TGTGCCAGCAGCTCCGGACAGGGCCGGGAAAAACTGTTTTTT. The complete variable domain, with remaining parts taken from reference TRBV7-9 and TRBJ1-4, reads DTGVSQNPRHKITKRGQNVTFRCDPISEHNRLYWYRQTLGQGPEFLTYFQNEAQLEKSRLLSDRFSAERPKGSFSTLEIQRTEQGDSAMYLCASSSGQGREKLFFGSGTQLSVL.

The chain has TRBV28 and TRBJ1-6; D remains unclear. The CDR3 totals 14 residues. The V and J ends lost 5 bases and 7 bases respectively, with 12 bases between them. CDR1 and CDR2 from the germline V gene are MDHEN and SYDVKM. CDR3 in amino acids: CASSPPGTNSPLHF. CDR3 in DNA: TGTGCCAGCAGTCCACCGGGAACCAATTCACCCCTCCACTTT.

The CDR3 loop is CASSFGQVGADTQYF. The CDR3 nucleotides are TGCGCCAGCAGCTTCGGACAGGTTGGAGCAGATACGCAGTATTTT. V and J are TRBV5-1 and TRBJ2-3, with TRBD1 matching 7 bases. V lost 2 bases to trimming and J lost 4 bases; unmatched junction nucleotides: 7. This CDR3 region has 15 residues. In germline, CDR1 is SGHRS, CDR2 YFSETQ.

The CDR3: CASSPRTGPNSPLHF. The CDR3 DNA reads as TGTGCCAGCAGCCCCAGGACAGGACCTAATTCACCCCTCCACTTT. The chain has TRBV9 and TRBJ1-6, with 7 bases aligning to TRBD1. The CDR3 loop spans 15 amino acids. Trimming took 4 bases from V and 6 from J; bases not matched to a gene: 7. In germline, CDR1 is SGDLS, CDR2 YYNGEE.

The chain links TRBV28 to TRBJ1-1; TRBD1 aligns across 8 bases. The germline V gene has CDR1 MDHEN and CDR2 SYDVKM. CDR3 length equals 18 residues. V gave up 4 bases and J gave up 4 bases; unmatched junction bases: 17. The CDR3 coding sequence is TGTGCCAGCAGTTCAGTCAAGCGACTCAGGGGGCTAGGCACTGAAGCTTTCTTT. The encoded protein is CASSSVKRLRGLGTEAFF.

V usage is TRBV20-1 and J usage is TRBJ2-3; the D gene is possibly TRBD2 (5 bases). V lost 3 bases and J 11 bases, leaving 18 bases between the germline ends. The CDR3 is made up of 13 amino acids. Germline values: CDR1 DFQATT, CDR2 SNEGSKA (reference sequence). The CDR3 is CSASFLAWSGQYF. In nucleotides, the CDR3 is TGCAGTGCTAGTTTTTTAGCGTGGAGTGGGCAGTATTTT.

This clone appeared once. The genes are TRBV5-1 and TRBJ1-3, with 7 positions matching TRBD1. This CDR3 has 14 residues. Germline V lookup: CDR1 SGHRS, CDR2 YFSETQ. Germline trimming cut 4 bases from V and 1 base from J; bases unmatched to any gene: 2. The CDR3 spells CASSQTGSGNTIYF. The DNA of the CDR3 is TGCGCCAGCAGCCAGACAGGGTCTGGAAACACCATATATTTT.

CDR3 loop: CASSRMGSEAFF. CDR3 bases: TGTGCCAGCAGTCGAATGGGGAGTGAAGCTTTCTTT. V gene TRBV6-5 combines with J gene TRBJ1-1; no clear D. V lost 5 bases and J 7 bases, leaving 11 bases between the germline ends. Germline V CDR1 and CDR2: MNHEY, SVGAGI. The CDR3 length is 12 residues.

The chain is built from TRBV7-9 and TRBJ2-3; 8 nucleotides line up with TRBD2. This CDR3 has 15 amino acids. CDR1 is SEHNR and CDR2 is FQNEAQ in the germline V gene (reference sequence). The trim removed 2 bases at V and 2 bases at J, leaving 3 bases unmatched. The CDR3 sequence is CASSLTSGHTDTQYF. CDR3 coding DNA: TGTGCCAGCAGCTTAACTAGCGGCCACACAGATACGCAGTATTTT.

The chain employs TRBV28 and TRBJ2-7, with D possibly TRBD2 on 5 matching bases. V was cut by 7 bases and J by 4 bases, with 14 bases left in between. The germline gives CDR1 MDHEN, CDR2 SYDVKM. The CDR3 contains 13 residues. The CDR3 DNA sequence: TGTGCCAGCAAGCGGATTGCGCAATACGAGCAGTACTTC. Protein: CASKRIAQYEQYF.